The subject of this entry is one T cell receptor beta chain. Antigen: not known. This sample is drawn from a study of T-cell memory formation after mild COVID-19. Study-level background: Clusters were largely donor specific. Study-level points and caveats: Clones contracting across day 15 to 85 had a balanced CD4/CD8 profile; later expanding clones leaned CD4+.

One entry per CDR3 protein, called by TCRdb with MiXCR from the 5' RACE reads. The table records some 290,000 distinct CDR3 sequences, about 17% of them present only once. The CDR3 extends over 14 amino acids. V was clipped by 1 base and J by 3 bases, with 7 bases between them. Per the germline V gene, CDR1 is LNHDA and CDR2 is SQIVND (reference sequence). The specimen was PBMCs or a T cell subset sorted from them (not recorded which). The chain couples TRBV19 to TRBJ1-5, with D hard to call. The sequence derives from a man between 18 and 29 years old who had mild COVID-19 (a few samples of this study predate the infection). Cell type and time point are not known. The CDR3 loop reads CASSIGGYNQPQHF. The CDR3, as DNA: TGTGCCAGTAGTATAGGGGGTTACAATCAGCCCCAGCATTTT.